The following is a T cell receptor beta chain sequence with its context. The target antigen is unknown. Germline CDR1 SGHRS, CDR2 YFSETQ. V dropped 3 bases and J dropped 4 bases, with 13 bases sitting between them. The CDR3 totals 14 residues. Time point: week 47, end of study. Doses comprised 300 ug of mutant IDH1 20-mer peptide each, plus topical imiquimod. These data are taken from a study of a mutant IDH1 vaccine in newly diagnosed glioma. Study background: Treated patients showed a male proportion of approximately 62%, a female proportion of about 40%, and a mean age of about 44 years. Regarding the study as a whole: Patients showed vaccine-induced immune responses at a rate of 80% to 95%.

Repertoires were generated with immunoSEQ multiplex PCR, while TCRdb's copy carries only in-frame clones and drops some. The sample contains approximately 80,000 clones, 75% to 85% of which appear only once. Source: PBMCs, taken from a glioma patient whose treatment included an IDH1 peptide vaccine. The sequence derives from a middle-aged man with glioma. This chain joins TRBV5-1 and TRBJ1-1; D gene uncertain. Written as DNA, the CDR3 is TGCGCCAGCAGCTCAGACCCCCTTAGCACTGAAGCTTTCTTT. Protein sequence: CASSSDPLSTEAFF.